The sequence of this TCR beta chain was determined in a study of control samples from healthy donors and cancer patients. Germline-derived CDR1 and CDR2 are MNHEY and SMNVEV (reference sequence). Trimming stripped 9 bases from V and 9 bases from J, with 24 bases between. This CDR3 spans 15 amino acids. The method was immunoSEQ multiplex PCR; TCRdb's version includes in-frame clones alone and lacks a portion of them. This table holds about 44,000 clones, more than 65% found once. The chain employs TRBV27 and TRBJ1-5, with D possibly being TRBD1 (6 bases). The clonotype comes from a male donor with melanoma. Source material: formalin-fixed, paraffin-embedded tissue. DNA for the CDR3: TGTGCCAGGACGCCGACAGGACTTCTTCGGTTGCCCCAGCATTTT. It specifies CARTPTGLLRLPQHF.